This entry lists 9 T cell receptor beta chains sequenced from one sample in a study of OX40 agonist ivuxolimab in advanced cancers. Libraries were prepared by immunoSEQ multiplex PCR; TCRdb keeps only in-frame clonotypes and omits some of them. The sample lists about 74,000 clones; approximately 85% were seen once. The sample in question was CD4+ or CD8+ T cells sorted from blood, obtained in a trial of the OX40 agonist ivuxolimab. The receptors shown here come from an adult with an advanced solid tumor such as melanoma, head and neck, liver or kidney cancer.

This CDR3 is CASTVSGNEQFF. In DNA, the CDR3 is TGTGCCAGCACAGTGTCCGGCAATGAGCAGTTCTTC. The chain uses TRBV2 and TRBJ2-1; no clear D gene. V gave up 7 bases and J gave up 6 bases, with 10 bases separating them. Germline CDR1 reads SNHLY; CDR2 reads FYNNEI. This CDR3 has 12 amino acids. Filled out from reference TRBV2 and TRBJ2-1, the complete variable domain reads EPEVTQTPSHQVTQMGQEVILRCVPISNHLYFYWYRQILGQKVEFLVSFYNNEISEKSEIFDDQFSVERPDGSNFTLKIRSTKLEDSAMYFCASTVSGNEQFFGPGTRLTVL.

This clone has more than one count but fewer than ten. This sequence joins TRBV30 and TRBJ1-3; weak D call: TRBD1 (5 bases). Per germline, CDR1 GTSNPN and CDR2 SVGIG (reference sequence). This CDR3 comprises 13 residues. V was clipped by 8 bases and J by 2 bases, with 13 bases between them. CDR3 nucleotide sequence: TGTGCCCGGAATCAGGGAACTGGAAACACCATATATTTT. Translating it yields CARNQGTGNTIYF.

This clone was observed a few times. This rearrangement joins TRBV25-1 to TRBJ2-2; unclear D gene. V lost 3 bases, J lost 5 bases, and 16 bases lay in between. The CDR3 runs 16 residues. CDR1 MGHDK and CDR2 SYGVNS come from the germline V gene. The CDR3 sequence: CASSDRTLGWTGELFF. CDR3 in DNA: TGTGCCAGCAGTGATAGGACGTTAGGATGGACCGGGGAGCTGTTTTTT.

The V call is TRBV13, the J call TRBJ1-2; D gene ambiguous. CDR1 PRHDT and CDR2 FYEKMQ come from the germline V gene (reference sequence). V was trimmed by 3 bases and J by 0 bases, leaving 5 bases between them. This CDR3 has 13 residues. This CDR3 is CASSFVTNYGYTF. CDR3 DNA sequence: TGTGCCAGCAGCTTTGTAACTAACTATGGCTACACCTTC.

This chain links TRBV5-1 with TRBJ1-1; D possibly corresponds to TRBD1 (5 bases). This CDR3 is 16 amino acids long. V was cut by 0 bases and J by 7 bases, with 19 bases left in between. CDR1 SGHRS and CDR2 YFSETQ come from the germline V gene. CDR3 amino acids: CASSLGHRDVIREAFF. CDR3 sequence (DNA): TGCGCCAGCAGCTTGGGTCACCGGGACGTAATCCGTGAAGCTTTCTTT.

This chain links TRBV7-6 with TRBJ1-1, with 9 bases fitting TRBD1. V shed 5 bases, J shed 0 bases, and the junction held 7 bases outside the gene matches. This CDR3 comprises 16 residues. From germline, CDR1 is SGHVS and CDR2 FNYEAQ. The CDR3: CASSDAGTGLNTEAFF. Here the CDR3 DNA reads TGTGCCAGCAGCGACGCCGGGACAGGGTTGAACACTGAAGCTTTCTTT.

CDR3 nucleotide sequence: TGTGCCAGTAGTACCCTAGCGCAAAGCAATGAGCAGTTCTTC. It encodes CASSTLAQSNEQFF. The rearrangement links TRBV19 to TRBJ2-1, with D possibly TRBD2 on 6 matching bases. The V end was cut by 4 bases, the J end by 6 bases, with 13 bases between. The CDR3 extends over 14 amino acids. Per the germline V gene, CDR1 is LNHDA and CDR2 is SQIVND (reference sequence).

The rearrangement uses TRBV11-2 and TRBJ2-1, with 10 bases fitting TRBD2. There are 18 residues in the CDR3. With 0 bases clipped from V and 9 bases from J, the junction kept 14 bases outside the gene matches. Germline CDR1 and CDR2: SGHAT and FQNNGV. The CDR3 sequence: CASSLDMMFWASGGEQFF. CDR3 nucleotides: TGTGCCAGCAGCTTAGATATGATGTTTTGGGCTAGCGGGGGTGAGCAGTTCTTC. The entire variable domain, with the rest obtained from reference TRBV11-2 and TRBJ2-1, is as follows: EAGVAQSPRYKIIEKRQSVAFWCNPISGHATLYWYQQILGQGPKLLIQFQNNGVVDDSQLPKDRFSAERLKGVDSTLKIQPAKLEDSAVYLCASSLDMMFWASGGEQFFGPGTRLTVL.

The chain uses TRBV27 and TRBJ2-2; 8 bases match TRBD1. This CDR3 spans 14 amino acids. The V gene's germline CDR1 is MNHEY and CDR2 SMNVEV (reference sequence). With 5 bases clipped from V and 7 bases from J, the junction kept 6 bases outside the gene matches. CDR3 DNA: TGTGCCAGCAGTCGGACAGGGCTAGGCGGGGAGCTGTTTTTT. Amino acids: CASSRTGLGGELFF.